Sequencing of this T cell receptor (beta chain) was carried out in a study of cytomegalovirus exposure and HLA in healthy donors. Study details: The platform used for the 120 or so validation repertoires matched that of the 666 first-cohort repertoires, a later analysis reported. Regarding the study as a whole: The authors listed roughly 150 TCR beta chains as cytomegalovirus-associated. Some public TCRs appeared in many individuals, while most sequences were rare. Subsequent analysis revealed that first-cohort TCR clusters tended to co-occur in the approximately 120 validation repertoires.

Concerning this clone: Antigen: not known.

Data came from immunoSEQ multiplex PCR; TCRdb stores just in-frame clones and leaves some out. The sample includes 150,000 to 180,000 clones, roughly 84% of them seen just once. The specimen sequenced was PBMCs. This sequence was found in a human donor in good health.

The CDR3 coding sequence is TGCGCCAGCCGAAACCCGACAGGGCAGAACACTGAAGCTTTCTTT. Translation: CASRNPTGQNTEAFF. The rearrangement uses TRBV4-1 and TRBJ1-1; 7 bases match TRBD1. Trimming at V came to 8 bases and at J to 1 base, leaving 10 bases not matched to a gene. CDR1 is MGHRA and CDR2 is YSYEKL in the germline V gene. CDR3 length: 15 residues.